Included here is one T cell receptor (beta chain) sequence, with context. Antigen unknown. There are 16 residues in the CDR3. Germline V CDR1 and CDR2: SNHLY, FYNNEI. The junction had 11 bases not matched to a gene; V was cut back by 8 bases and J by 0 bases. This entry comes from a study of T-cell memory formation after mild COVID-19. Study results and caveats: The authors did not confirm SARS-CoV-2 specificity of second-wave clones peaking day 37. There were some responding clones in pre-infection memory, which suggested that cross-reactive memory had joined. Shrinking CD4+ clones were chiefly CM and EM; CD8+ ones were chiefly EMRA.

After 5'RACE with constant-segment primers, TCR alpha and TCR beta cDNA libraries carrying sample barcodes and UMIs were obtained. TCRdb ran MiXCR on the 5' RACE reads and lists one entry per CDR3 protein. In the table there are about 340,000 distinct CDR3 sequences, under 15% of which are singletons. Specimen: PBMCs or a T cell subset sorted from them (not recorded which). The chain is built from TRBV2 and TRBJ1-1; TRBD1 matches 8 bases. This sequence was found in a man between 18 and 35 years old who had mild COVID-19 (a few samples of this study predate the infection). Cell type and time point are not known. CDR3 protein: CASGGTGQFMNTEAFF. The CDR3 coding sequence is TGTGCCAGCGGAGGGACAGGACAATTCATGAACACTGAAGCTTTCTTT.